The source of this TCR beta chain is a study of T cell responses to AZD1222 COVID-19 vaccine. Here immunoSEQ multiplex PCR was the method, and the copy in TCRdb shows in-frame clones only, minus some. Here the sample spans roughly 150,000 clones, 90% being singletons. Worth noting for this clone: Its matching antigen is unknown.

The germline V gene encodes CDR1 ENHRY and CDR2 SYGVKD. V lost 3 bases and J 1 base, leaving 13 bases between the germline ends. This CDR3 is 16 amino acids long. Investigators merged groups given second doses at roughly 4 or roughly 12 weeks. Study-level points and caveats: Females outnumbered males among donors, who were mostly white British; clonal diversity was possibly underestimated.

This chain links TRBV10-3 with TRBJ2-1; possibly TRBD1 for D (6 bases). The sample was peripheral blood, taken 28 days after the second AZD1222 dose. The source of this sequence is an adult who received the AZD1222 COVID-19 vaccine. The CDR3 here is CAISDPGRGSYNEQFF. The DNA of the CDR3 is TGTGCCATCAGTGATCCGGGCAGGGGTTCCTACAATGAGCAGTTCTTC.